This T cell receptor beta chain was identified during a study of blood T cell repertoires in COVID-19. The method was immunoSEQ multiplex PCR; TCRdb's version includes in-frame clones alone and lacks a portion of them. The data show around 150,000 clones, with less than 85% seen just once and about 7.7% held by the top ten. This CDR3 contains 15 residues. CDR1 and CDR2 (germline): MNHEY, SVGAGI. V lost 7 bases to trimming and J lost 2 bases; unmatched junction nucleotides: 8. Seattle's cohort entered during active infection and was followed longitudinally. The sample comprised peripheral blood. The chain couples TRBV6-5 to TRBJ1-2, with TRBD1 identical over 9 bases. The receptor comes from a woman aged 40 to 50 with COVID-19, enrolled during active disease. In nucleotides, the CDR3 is TGTGCCAGCAATCGGGGAGACAGGGGGAACTATGGCTACACCTTC. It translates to CASNRGDRGNYGYTF.